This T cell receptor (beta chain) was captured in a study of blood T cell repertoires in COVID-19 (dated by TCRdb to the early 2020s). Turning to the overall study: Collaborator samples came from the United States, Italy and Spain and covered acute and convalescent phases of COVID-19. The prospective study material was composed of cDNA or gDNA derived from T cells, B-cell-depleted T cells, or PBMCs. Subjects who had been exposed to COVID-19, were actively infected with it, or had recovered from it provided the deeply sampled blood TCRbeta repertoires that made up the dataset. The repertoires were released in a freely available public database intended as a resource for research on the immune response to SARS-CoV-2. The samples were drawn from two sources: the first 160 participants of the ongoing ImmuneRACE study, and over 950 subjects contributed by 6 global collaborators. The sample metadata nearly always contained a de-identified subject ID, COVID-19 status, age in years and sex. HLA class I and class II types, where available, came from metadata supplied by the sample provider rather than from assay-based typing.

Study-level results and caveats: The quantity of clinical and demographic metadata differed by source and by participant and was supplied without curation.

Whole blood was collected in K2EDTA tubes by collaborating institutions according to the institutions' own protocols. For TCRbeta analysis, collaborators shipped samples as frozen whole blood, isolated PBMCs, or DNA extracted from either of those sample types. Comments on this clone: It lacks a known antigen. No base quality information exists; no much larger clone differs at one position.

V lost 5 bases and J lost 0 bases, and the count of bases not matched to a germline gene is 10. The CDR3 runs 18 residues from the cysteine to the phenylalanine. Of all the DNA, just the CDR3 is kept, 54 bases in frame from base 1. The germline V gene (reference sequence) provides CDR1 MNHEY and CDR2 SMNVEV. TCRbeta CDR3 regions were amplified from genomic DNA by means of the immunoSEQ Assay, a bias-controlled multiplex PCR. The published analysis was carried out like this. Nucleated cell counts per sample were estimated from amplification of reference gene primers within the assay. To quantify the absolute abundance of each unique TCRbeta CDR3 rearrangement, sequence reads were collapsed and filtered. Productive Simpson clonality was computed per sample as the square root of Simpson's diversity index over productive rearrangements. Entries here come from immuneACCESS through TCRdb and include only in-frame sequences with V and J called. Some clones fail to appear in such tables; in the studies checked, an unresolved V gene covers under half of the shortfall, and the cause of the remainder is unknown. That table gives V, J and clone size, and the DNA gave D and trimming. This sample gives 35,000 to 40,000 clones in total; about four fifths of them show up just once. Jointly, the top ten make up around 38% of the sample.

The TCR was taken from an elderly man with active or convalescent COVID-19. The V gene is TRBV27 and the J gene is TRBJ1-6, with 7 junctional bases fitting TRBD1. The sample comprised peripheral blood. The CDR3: CASSPRQGRGSYNSPLHF. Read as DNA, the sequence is TGTGCCAGCAGTCCCCGACAGGGACGGGGCTCCTATAATTCACCCCTCCACTTT.